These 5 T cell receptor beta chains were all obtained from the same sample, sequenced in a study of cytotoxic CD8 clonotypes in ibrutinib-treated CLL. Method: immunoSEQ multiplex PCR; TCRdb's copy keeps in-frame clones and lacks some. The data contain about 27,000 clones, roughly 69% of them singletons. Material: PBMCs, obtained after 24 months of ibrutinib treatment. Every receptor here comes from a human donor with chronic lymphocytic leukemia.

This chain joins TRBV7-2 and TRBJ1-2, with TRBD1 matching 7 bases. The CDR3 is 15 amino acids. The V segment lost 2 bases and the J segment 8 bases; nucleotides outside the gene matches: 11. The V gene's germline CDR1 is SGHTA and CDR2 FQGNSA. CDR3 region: CASSLRVTGSWGYTF. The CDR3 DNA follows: TGTGCCAGCAGCTTAAGGGTGACAGGGAGTTGGGGCTACACCTTC.

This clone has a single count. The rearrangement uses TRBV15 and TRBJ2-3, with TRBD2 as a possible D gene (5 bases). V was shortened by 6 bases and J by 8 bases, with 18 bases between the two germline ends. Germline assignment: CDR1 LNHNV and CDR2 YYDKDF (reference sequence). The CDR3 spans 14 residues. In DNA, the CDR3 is TGTGCCACCAGGTGGGCGGGTGAGCTGGGTACGCAGTATTTT. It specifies CATRWAGELGTQYF.

The CDR3 loop is CASSVVKRTAPGSGSEKLFF. In DNA, the CDR3 is TGTGCCAGCAGCGTAGTAAAGAGGACGGCACCAGGGTCCGGGAGTGAAAAACTGTTTTTT. This chain joins TRBV9 and TRBJ1-4, with a weak D call TRBD1 (5 bases). Germline-derived CDR1 and CDR2 are SGDLS and YYNGEE. V was trimmed by 0 bases and J by 7 bases, leaving 28 bases between them. This CDR3 is 20 amino acids long. Supplemented by reference TRBV9 and TRBJ1-4, the full variable domain reads DSGVTQTPKHLITATGQRVTLRCSPRSGDLSVYWYQQSLDQGLQFLIQYYNGEERAKGNILERFSAQQFPDLHSELNLSSLELGDSALYFCASSVVKRTAPGSGSEKLFFGSGTQLSVL.

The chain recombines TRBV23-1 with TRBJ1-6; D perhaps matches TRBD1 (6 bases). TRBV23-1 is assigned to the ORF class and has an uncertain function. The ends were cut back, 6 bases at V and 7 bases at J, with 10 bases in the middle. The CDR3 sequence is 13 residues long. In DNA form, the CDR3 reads TGCGCCAGCAGACTTACAGGGAATTCACCCCTCCACTTT. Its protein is CASRLTGNSPLHF.

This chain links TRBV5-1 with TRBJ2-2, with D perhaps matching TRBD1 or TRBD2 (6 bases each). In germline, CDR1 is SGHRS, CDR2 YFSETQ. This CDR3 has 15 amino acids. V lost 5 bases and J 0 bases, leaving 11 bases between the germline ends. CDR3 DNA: TGCGCCAGCAGGATAGGGGGGTCGAACACCGGGGAGCTGTTTTTT. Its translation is CASRIGGSNTGELFF.